The present TCR beta chain was sequenced within a study of technical replicates of blood from a few donors. Libraries were prepared by immunoSEQ multiplex PCR; TCRdb keeps only in-frame clonotypes and omits some of them. The sample records 68,000 or so clones, roughly 93% being singletons. Germline V gene sequence: CDR1 SNHLY, CDR2 FYNNEI. The CDR3 extends over 14 amino acids. V was clipped by 5 bases and J by 7 bases, with 14 bases between them. The sequencing sample was made of T cells isolated from PBMCs. The receptor was isolated from a human donor in good health. The chain carries TRBV2 and TRBJ1-4, with D perhaps matching TRBD1 (6 bases). CDR3 sequence reads: CASSQGYITEKLFF. The DNA for the CDR3 is TGTGCCAGCAGTCAGGGGTATATCACTGAAAAACTGTTTTTT.